The 27 T cell receptor beta chains below come from one sample, sequenced in a study of blood T cell repertoires in COVID-19. Sequencing used immunoSEQ multiplex PCR; TCRdb keeps in-frame clones, though not all of them. Here the sample spans approximately 53,000 clones, around 87% being singletons. Specimen: peripheral blood. The receptors were sampled from a woman of 80 years or more with COVID-19, enrolled during active disease.

V gene TRBV14 combines with J gene TRBJ2-1, with D hard to call. The germline V and J ends were trimmed by 5 bases and 7 bases, with 9 bases remaining between them. The CDR3 loop spans 12 amino acids. The germline CDR1 and CDR2 sequences are SGHDN and FVKESK. In DNA, the CDR3 is TGTGCCAGCAGCGTTAGTCAAAATGAGCAGTTCTTC. Translated: CASSVSQNEQFF.

This chain links TRBV11-2 with TRBJ2-1, with 14 bases lining up with TRBD2. Germline V CDR1 and CDR2: SGHAT, FQNNGV. Germline trimming cut 5 bases from V and 0 bases from J; bases unmatched to any gene: 6. The CDR3 has 18 residues. This chain's CDR3 is CASSRGLAGVSSYNEQFF. The DNA for the CDR3 is TGTGCCAGCAGCAGGGGACTAGCGGGGGTGAGCTCCTACAATGAGCAGTTCTTC.

Turning to this clone: A read error may account for a junction end that differs from germline. This chain connects TRBV7-7 to TRBJ2-5; D uncertain. This CDR3 has 14 amino acids. The germline V gene encodes CDR1 SSHAT and CDR2 FNYEAQ (reference sequence). CDR3 bases: TGTGCTAGCAGCTTAGACTCGTCTATCGAGACCCAGTACTTC. Amino acids: CASSLDSSIETQYF.

CDR3 residues: CASSQGMGGYFADTQYF. CDR3 bases: TGCGCCAGCAGCCAAGGAATGGGGGGTTATTTTGCAGATACGCAGTATTTT. The rearrangement joins TRBV4-1 to TRBJ2-3, with D perhaps matching TRBD2 (6 bases). Germline values: CDR1 MGHRA, CDR2 YSYEKL. The V and J ends lost 1 base and 4 bases respectively, with 18 bases between them. The CDR3 has 17 amino acids.

The chain uses TRBV19 and TRBJ2-7; 7 positions match TRBD1. CDR1 and CDR2 from the germline V gene are LNHDA and SQIVND (reference sequence). CDR3 length equals 13 residues. The junction had 5 bases not matched to a gene; V was cut back by 6 bases and J by 3 bases. CDR3 sequence reads: CASSDRVGYEQYF. CDR3 DNA: TGTGCCAGTAGCGACAGGGTCGGCTACGAGCAGTACTTC.

The chain is built from TRBV27 and TRBJ1-6, with 11 positions matching TRBD1. CDR1 and CDR2 from the germline V gene are MNHEY and SMNVEV (reference sequence). The V segment lost 3 bases and the J segment 13 bases; nucleotides outside the gene matches: 2. This CDR3 is built from 13 residues. The CDR3 DNA is TGTGCCAGCAGTTTGGGACAGGGGGGCCCCCTCCACTTT. It codes for CASSLGQGGPLHF.

The chain combines TRBV5-1 with TRBJ1-1; weak D call: TRBD1 (5 bases). CDR3 length equals 14 residues. V gave up 5 bases and J gave up 6 bases, with 17 bases separating them. Germline V gives CDR1 SGHRS, CDR2 YFSETQ. The CDR3 sequence: CASRRDGGNAEAFF. The CDR3, as DNA: TGCGCCAGCAGAAGGGACGGGGGGAATGCTGAAGCTTTCTTT.

Regarding this clone: The same CDR3 can be traced to other DNA sequences in this sample. The V call is TRBV6-5, the J call TRBJ1-2; 8 nucleotides match TRBD1. Unmatched junction bases numbered 6, after V lost 5 bases and J lost 7 bases. Germline V gives CDR1 MNHEY, CDR2 SVGAGI. The CDR3 runs to 13 residues. The CDR3 DNA is TGTGCCAGCAGTCCTCAGGGGGCCCGTGGCTACACCTTC. This codes for CASSPQGARGYTF.

The chain has TRBV18 and TRBJ2-3; D is unclear. V was trimmed by 2 bases and J by 8 bases, leaving 20 bases between them. From germline, CDR1 is KGHSH and CDR2 LQKENI. This CDR3 contains 16 residues. This CDR3 reads CASSPSNIAVSRTQYF. CDR3 nucleotide sequence: TGTGCCAGCTCACCAAGCAATATCGCGGTGAGCCGTACGCAGTATTTT.

This sequence joins TRBV29-1 and TRBJ1-2; no firm D call. The CDR3 loop spans 13 amino acids. V dropped 4 bases and J dropped 2 bases, with 11 bases sitting between them. Germline loops: CDR1 SQVTM, CDR2 ANQGSEA. CDR3 sequence reads: CSVGHGENYGYTF. CDR3 nucleotides: TGCAGCGTTGGTCACGGAGAGAACTATGGCTACACCTTC. The full variable domain, with the rest looked up from reference TRBV29-1 and TRBJ1-2, is SAVISQKPSRDICQRGTSLTIQCQVDSQVTMMFWYRQQPGQSLTLIATANQGSEATYESGFVIDKFPISRPNLTFSTLTVSNMSPEDSSIYLCSVGHGENYGYTFGSGTRLTVV.

This clone showed up just once. The V and J genes are TRBV5-4 and TRBJ2-1, with 10 bases that match TRBD2. J lost 7 bases, V lost 3 bases, and 7 bases had no gene match. The CDR3 contains 15 residues. In germline, CDR1 is SGHNT, CDR2 YYREEE (reference sequence). CDR3 DNA sequence: TGTGCCAGCAGCTCCCCTAGCGGGGGAGGAAATGAGCAGTTCTTC. It specifies CASSSPSGGGNEQFF.

The V call is TRBV2, the J call TRBJ1-2; 9 bases line up with TRBD1. V was clipped by 3 bases and J by 6 bases; unmatched bases: 8. The CDR3 loop spans 15 amino acids. Germline V lookup: CDR1 SNHLY, CDR2 FYNNEI. CDR3 region: CASSDWGQGADGYTF. The CDR3 DNA is TGTGCCAGCAGTGATTGGGGACAGGGAGCTGATGGCTACACCTTC.

J is TRBJ2-2 and V is TRBV5-1; D may be TRBD1 (5 bases). The germline gives CDR1 SGHRS, CDR2 YFSETQ. The CDR3 consists of 16 residues. V was cut by 0 bases and J by 1 base, with 10 bases left in between. The CDR3: CASSLAPTVNTGELFF. In DNA form, the CDR3 reads TGCGCCAGCAGCTTGGCCCCGACAGTGAACACCGGGGAGCTGTTTTTT.

This clone came up a few times. The chain uses TRBV6-6 and TRBJ1-1; 8 bases align to TRBD1. CDR1 and CDR2 from the germline V gene are MNHNY and SVGAGI (reference sequence). The CDR3 loop spans 14 amino acids. The V and J ends lost 6 bases and 12 bases, in that order; junction bases with no gene match: 15. This CDR3 reads CASSLLEGQGASFF. CDR3 DNA sequence: TGTGCCAGCAGCCTCCTGGAGGGTCAGGGGGCGTCTTTCTTT.

V is TRBV19 and J is TRBJ1-2; D remains ambiguous. CDR3 length: 14 amino acids. Germline CDR1 is LNHDA and CDR2 is SQIVND (reference sequence). V lost 5 bases to trimming and J lost 0 bases, with 10 bases between them. The CDR3: CASSFPGANYGYTF. CDR3 nucleotides: TGTGCCAGTAGTTTCCCGGGAGCTAACTATGGCTACACCTTC.

V usage is TRBV6-6 and J usage is TRBJ1-1; a possible D gene is TRBD1 (6 bases). Germline V gene data show CDR1 as MNHNY and CDR2 as SVGAGI (reference sequence). The V and J ends lost 0 bases and 2 bases respectively, with 7 bases between them. The CDR3 covers 14 residues. In DNA form, the CDR3 reads TGTGCCAGCAGTTACTCGGACAGCAACACTGAAGCTTTCTTT. It translates to CASSYSDSNTEAFF.

The chain uses TRBV7-2 and TRBJ1-6; 10 bases line up with TRBD1. Trimming cost V 3 bases and J 9 bases; bases outside gene matches: 17. Per the germline V gene, CDR1 is SGHTA and CDR2 is FQGNSA. This CDR3 region has 19 residues. CDR3 sequence reads: CASSFTVGTGVLFGSPLHF. In DNA, the CDR3 is TGTGCCAGCAGCTTTACCGTCGGGACAGGGGTCCTATTCGGTTCACCCCTCCACTTT.

CDR3 sequence: CASSLIPRGGTGELFF. The CDR3 DNA follows: TGTGCCAGCAGCTTAATTCCGCGGGGGGGGACCGGGGAGCTGTTTTTT. The chain joins TRBV7-2 to TRBJ2-2; 9 bases align to TRBD2. CDR1 is SGHTA, CDR2 FQGNSA, per germline. The CDR3 consists of 16 residues. The trim removed 2 bases at V and 5 bases at J, leaving 6 bases unmatched.

This chain uses TRBV2 with TRBJ1-5; D perhaps matches TRBD1 (5 bases). V was trimmed by 3 bases and J by 3 bases, leaving 6 bases between them. Germline loops: CDR1 SNHLY, CDR2 FYNNEI. The CDR3 extends over 13 amino acids. The DNA for the CDR3 is TGTGCCAGCAGTGAGGGGCTCAATCAGCCCCAGCATTTT. Protein: CASSEGLNQPQHF.

V is TRBV19 and J is TRBJ1-2; 7 bases line up with TRBD1. This CDR3 spans 12 amino acids. The germline V gene encodes CDR1 LNHDA and CDR2 SQIVND (reference sequence). V lost 5 bases, J lost 8 bases, and 5 bases stayed unmatched. The CDR3 nucleotides read TGTGCCAGTAGTCCCGGGACAGAGGGCTACACCTTC. Translated: CASSPGTEGYTF.

The V call is TRBV29-1, the J call TRBJ2-7, with a possible D match to TRBD2 (7 bases). V lost 4 bases and J 4 bases, leaving 14 bases between the germline ends. Germline lookup yields CDR1 SQVTM and CDR2 ANQGSEA. The CDR3 loop spans 13 amino acids. The CDR3 DNA sequence: TGCAGCGTTGGACGGGGGGCCAAATACGAGCAGTACTTC. Amino acid sequence: CSVGRGAKYEQYF.

V gene TRBV20-1 combines with J gene TRBJ2-7, with no clear D. Trimming took 3 bases from V and 0 from J, leaving 15 bases between them. CDR3 length: 15 residues. The germline V gene encodes CDR1 DFQATT and CDR2 SNEGSKA (reference sequence). The DNA for the CDR3 is TGCAGTGCTAGTAGAAAATTGGGCCCCTCCTACGAGCAGTACTTC. It specifies CSASRKLGPSYEQYF.

In nucleotides, the CDR3 is TGTGCCAGCAGCGTAACCGGACAGAACTATGGCTACACCTTC. This gives the protein CASSVTGQNYGYTF. The chain is built from TRBV9 and TRBJ1-2, with D possibly matching TRBD1 (6 bases). With 1 base removed from V and 2 bases from J, the gap between germline ends came to 9 bases. Germline V CDR1 and CDR2: SGDLS, YYNGEE. The CDR3 length is 14 residues.

The chain recombines TRBV15 with TRBJ1-4; no firm D call. The germline V gene encodes CDR1 LNHNV and CDR2 YYDKDF (reference sequence). V lost 0 bases, J lost 0 bases, and 8 bases lay in between. The CDR3 runs 16 residues. The CDR3 DNA follows: TGTGCCACCAGCAGAGATCACGGAGCAACTAATGAAAAACTGTTTTTT. It translates to CATSRDHGATNEKLFF.

The genes are TRBV18 and TRBJ1-1; D unresolved. CDR1 is KGHSH, CDR2 LQKENI, per germline. CDR3 size: 14 residues. V gave up 2 bases and J gave up 1 base, with 8 bases separating them. CDR3 sequence reads: CASSPGGGNTEAFF. For the CDR3, the DNA is TGTGCCAGCTCACCAGGAGGAGGGAACACTGAAGCTTTCTTT.

This rearrangement joins TRBV2 to TRBJ1-2; possible D gene TRBD1, 6 bases. With 0 bases removed from V and 4 bases from J, the gap between germline ends came to 12 bases. The CDR3 totals 15 residues. From germline, CDR1 is SNHLY and CDR2 FYNNEI. Here the CDR3 DNA reads TGTGCCAGCAGTGAAGCTTGGGGGACAAGCTATGGCTACACCTTC. Translation: CASSEAWGTSYGYTF. Together with reference TRBV2 and TRBJ1-2, the CDR3 gives the full variable domain: EPEVTQTPSHQVTQMGQEVILRCVPISNHLYFYWYRQILGQKVEFLVSFYNNEISEKSEIFDDQFSVERPDGSNFTLKIRSTKLEDSAMYFCASSEAWGTSYGYTFGSGTRLTVV.

The chain has TRBV6-1 and TRBJ1-2; 10 nucleotides agree with TRBD1. The CDR3 runs 16 residues. The germline gives CDR1 MNHNS, CDR2 SASEGT. Germline trimming cut 4 bases from V and 3 bases from J; bases unmatched to any gene: 8. The CDR3 coding sequence is TGTGCCAGCAGTGCCGGGACAGGGGCGGTAGACTATGGCTACACCTTC. Amino acid sequence: CASSAGTGAVDYGYTF.